These T cell receptor beta chains were read from a single sample in a study of radiotherapy plus CTLA-4 blockade in lung cancer. Using immunoSEQ multiplex PCR, the repertoire was profiled, and TCRdb retains in-frame clones only, with some absent. The sample yields about 51,000 clones, 70% to 80% seen once. The sequences come from peripheral blood, collected from a patient treated with radiotherapy plus ipilimumab. The source of these receptors is a human donor with non-small cell lung cancer who had a complete response to radiotherapy plus ipilimumab. The CDR3 runs from the conserved cysteine through the conserved F or W. Fields, in order: V gene, clone size, J gene, D gene, CDR3 DNA, CDR3 protein. The D gene is left open where the match is weak. Clone size is shown for a subset of rows, as once, few, many or a class of expanded clone.

>TRBV7-8|-|TRBJ2-1|-
TGTGCCAGCAGCTCCCGAGGTACAGGAGCACGGAGGGCTGAGCAGTTCTTC
CASSSRGTGARRAEQFF
>TRBV29-1|few|TRBJ2-2|-
TGCAGCGTTTTGACAGATGGCGGGGAGCTGTTTTTT
CSVLTDGGELFF
>TRBV11-3|-|TRBJ1-3|-
TGTGCCAGCAGAGGGAGAGGAAACACCATATATTTT
CASRGRGNTIYF
>TRBV5-1|once|TRBJ2-7|-
TGCGCCAGCAGCCCACCGGACAGCTACGAGCAGTACTTC
CASSPPDSYEQYF
>TRBV5-4|few|TRBJ1-2|-
TGTGCCAGCAGCTTGGACGGGGTTGGCTACACCTTC
CASSLDGVGYTF
>TRBV30|once|TRBJ1-4|TRBD1
TGTGCCTGTCACGACAGGGGGCTTGGTGAAAAACTGTTTTTT
CACHDRGLGEKLFF
>TRBV7-8|-|TRBJ1-1|-
TGTGCCAGCAGCTTAAATAGCAACACTGAAGCTTTCTTT
CASSLNSNTEAFF
>TRBV4-3|-|TRBJ2-7|TRBD1
TGCGCCAGCAGCCTACGGGACAGGGGCCCCTACGAGCAGTACTTC
CASSLRDRGPYEQYF
>TRBV29-1|-|TRBJ1-1|TRBD1
TGCAGCGTGGGACAGGGTCTCATGAACACTGAAGCTTTCTTT
CSVGQGLMNTEAFF
>TRBV7-2|once|TRBJ1-5|-
TGTGCCAGCAGCTTAGGACAGAATAGCAATCAGCCCCAGCATTTT
CASSLGQNSNQPQHF
>TRBV6-5|-|TRBJ1-5|TRBD1
TGTGCCAGCAGATCCACGGGACAGGGTGATCAGCCCCAGCATTTT
CASRSTGQGDQPQHF
>TRBV5-1|-|TRBJ2-1|-
TGCGCCAGCAGCTTGGATGGGGGCAGTGAGCAGTTCTTC
CASSLDGGSEQFF
>TRBV19|-|TRBJ1-3|TRBD1
TGTGCCAGTAGTACCAGAGGGACAGTAACTGGAAACACCATATATTTT
CASSTRGTVTGNTIYF
>TRBV29-1|-|TRBJ1-1|-
TGCAGCGTGCTGGCAGGAAATGAAGCTTTCTTT
CSVLAGNEAFF
>TRBV23-1|once|TRBJ1-6|TRBD1
TGCGCCAGCAGTCACCTGAGGGGGCAGTCCTCACCCCTCCACTTT
CASSHLRGQSSPLHF
>TRBV7-2|-|TRBJ2-1|TRBD2
TGTGCCAGCAGCAAGCGCGGGGGGTTTAGGGGCGAGGCTGAGCAGTTCTTC
CASSKRGGFRGEAEQFF
>TRBV18|-|TRBJ2-2|-
TGTGCCAGCTCATCTTACAGGACAACCGGGGAGCTGTTTTTT
CASSSYRTTGELFF
>TRBV5-1|-|TRBJ2-1|-
TGCGCCAGCAGCTTGGAACCCCTTAGGAGTAGCTCCTACAATGAGCAGTTCTTC
CASSLEPLRSSSYNEQFF
>TRBV27|-|TRBJ1-6|TRBD1
TGTGCCAGCAGGGACCTAGGACAGGGCAATAATTCACCCCTCCACTTT
CASRDLGQGNNSPLHF
>TRBV5-1|-|TRBJ2-5|-
TGCGCCAGCAGCTCGCCGACGCGGGGCAAGGTCCCAGAGACCCAGTACTTC
CASSSPTRGKVPETQYF